Each of the 12 T cell receptor beta chains below was sequenced from the same sample in a study of blood T cell repertoires in COVID-19. The method was immunoSEQ multiplex PCR; TCRdb's version includes in-frame clones alone and lacks a portion of them. Here the sample spans roughly 460,000 clones, approximately 90% being singletons. Sequenced sample: peripheral blood. These receptors came from a man aged 18 to 35 with COVID-19, enrolled during active disease.

The rearrangement uses TRBV29-1 and TRBJ1-4; the D is unclear. V was cut by 0 bases and J by 9 bases, with 8 bases left in between. The CDR3 has 12 amino acids. The germline gives CDR1 SQVTM, CDR2 ANQGSEA. The CDR3 DNA sequence: TGCAGCGTTGAAGATACGGAGAAAAAACTGTTTTTT. Residues: CSVEDTEKKLFF.

V gene TRBV5-5 combines with J gene TRBJ2-7, with D tentatively TRBD1 (6 bases). The CDR3 is made up of 16 amino acids. Per germline, CDR1 SGHKS and CDR2 YYEKEE (reference sequence). V lost 3 bases to trimming and J lost 4 bases, with 20 bases between them. The CDR3 nucleotides read TGTGCCAGCAGCTACAGGCCGACAGGTGGGGCTTACGAGCAGTACTTC. It is translated as CASSYRPTGGAYEQYF. The full variable domain, in which reference TRBV5-5 and TRBJ2-7 provide the parts outside the CDR3, is DAGVTQSPTHLIKTRGQQVTLRCSPISGHKSVSWYQQVLGQGPQFIFQYYEKEERGRGNFPDRFSARQFPNYSSELNVNALLLGDSALYLCASSYRPTGGAYEQYFGPGTRLTVT.

V is TRBV11-2 and J is TRBJ2-7; 7 positions agree with TRBD2. The V segment lost 1 base and the J segment 3 bases; nucleotides outside the gene matches: 6. Germline values: CDR1 SGHAT, CDR2 FQNNGV. The CDR3 is 15 amino acids. The CDR3 bases are TGTGCCAGCAGCTTAGCCCTAGCGGACTTCTACGAGCAGTACTTC. This sequence encodes CASSLALADFYEQYF.

V gene TRBV18 combines with J gene TRBJ2-1, with TRBD2 matching over 9 bases. V dropped 4 bases and J dropped 3; count of bases not matched to a gene: 4. This CDR3 has 15 residues. Germline V gene sequence: CDR1 KGHSH, CDR2 LQKENI. For the CDR3, the DNA is TGTGCCAGCTCACTCGGAGCGGGGGGCTACAATGAGCAGTTCTTC. Its protein product is CASSLGAGGYNEQFF.

The chain joins TRBV7-9 to TRBJ1-2; 8 positions agree with TRBD1. Germline assignment: CDR1 SEHNR and CDR2 FQNEAQ (reference sequence). V trimming: 1 base; J trimming: 5 bases; junction bases outside the gene matches: 3. The CDR3 is 14 residues long. For the CDR3, the DNA is TGTGCCAGCAGCTTAGAAGACAGGGGTTATGGCTACACCTTC. Amino acids: CASSLEDRGYGYTF.

This clone was seen a single time. The genes are TRBV6-5 and TRBJ1-3, with D unclear. Germline V gives CDR1 MNHEY, CDR2 SVGAGI. The CDR3 is 14 residues long. Trimming took 6 bases from V and 8 from J, leaving 17 bases between them. The CDR3 reads CASSPLLEVHTIYF. As DNA, the CDR3 is TGTGCCAGCAGCCCCCTACTCGAGGTCCACACCATATATTTT.

This CDR3 reads CATSRDRLADYEQYF. The CDR3 DNA reads as TGTGCCACCAGCAGAGATAGACTAGCGGACTACGAGCAGTACTTC. The chain carries TRBV15 and TRBJ2-7; TRBD2 agrees at 9 bases. The CDR3 consists of 15 residues. From germline, CDR1 is LNHNV and CDR2 YYDKDF (reference sequence). With 0 bases clipped from V and 3 bases from J, the junction kept 3 bases outside the gene matches.

The chain combines TRBV14 with TRBJ1-1; perhaps TRBD1 as D (5 bases). The V gene lost 6 bases and the J gene lost 0 bases, with 8 bases spanning the gap. This CDR3 region has 13 residues. From germline, CDR1 is SGHDN and CDR2 FVKESK. CDR3 in amino acids: CASRRGLNTEAFF. The DNA of the CDR3 is TGTGCCAGCAGAAGGGGCCTGAACACTGAAGCTTTCTTT. The full variable domain, in which reference TRBV14 and TRBJ1-1 provide the parts outside the CDR3, is EAGVTQFPSHSVIEKGQTVTLRCDPISGHDNLYWYRRVMGKEIKFLLHFVKESKQDESGMPNNRFLAERTGGTYSTLKVQPAELEDSGVYFCASRRGLNTEAFFGQGTRLTVV.

This clone showed up just once. The rearrangement joins TRBV2 to TRBJ2-5, with D uncertain. The CDR3 totals 14 residues. The germline CDR1 and CDR2 sequences are SNHLY and FYNNEI. V lost 7 bases to trimming and J lost 2 bases, with 14 bases between them. The CDR3 nucleotides are TGTGCCAGCAAGCTAGATAGTGCACAAGAGACCCAGTACTTC. Protein product: CASKLDSAQETQYF.

The rearrangement joins TRBV9 to TRBJ2-2; D unclear. Between the trimmed V and J ends, which lost 4 bases and 2 bases, there was a span of 18 bases. Germline V gene data show CDR1 as SGDLS and CDR2 as YYNGEE. The CDR3 spans 17 residues. This CDR3 reads CASSPTPIRSNTGELFF. Here the CDR3 DNA reads TGTGCCAGCAGCCCTACCCCGATACGGTCTAACACCGGGGAGCTGTTTTTT.

This chain links TRBV11-3 with TRBJ2-1, with TRBD2 identical over 8 bases. Per the germline V gene, CDR1 is SGHNT and CDR2 is YENEEA. This CDR3 contains 20 residues. The J segment lost 13 bases and the V segment lost 1 base, leaving 27 bases of the junction unmatched. The CDR3 region has the DNA TGTGCCAGCAGCTTAGGGTTGACACCCGATCTAGGGCTAGCGGGCCTGCGTCAGTTCTTC. It codes for CASSLGLTPDLGLAGLRQFF. Looking up the rest from reference TRBV11-3 and TRBJ2-1 gives the full variable domain: EAGVVQSPRYKIIEKKQPVAFWCNPISGHNTLYWYLQNLGQGPELLIRYENEEAVDDSQLPKDRFSAERLKGVDSTLKIQPAELGDSAVYLCASSLGLTPDLGLAGLRQFFGPGTRLTVL.

This chain links TRBV4-1 with TRBJ2-1, with 9 bases fitting TRBD2. CDR3 length equals 16 residues. The V gene's germline CDR1 is MGHRA and CDR2 YSYEKL. V lost 1 base, J lost 4 bases, and 5 bases stayed unmatched. For the CDR3, the DNA is TGCGCCAGCAGCCAAGTGGCGGGGGGGCGGTACAATGAGCAGTTCTTC. Translation gives CASSQVAGGRYNEQFF.